Listed below are T cell receptor beta chains from one sample, sequenced in a study of blood T cell repertoires in COVID-19. Profiling relied on immunoSEQ multiplex PCR, and the TCRdb table lists in-frame clones only, not all of them. The sample holds 250,000 to 300,000 clones, 90% seen once. Sequencing used PBMCs or T cells enriched from blood (not recorded which). These receptors all come from a woman aged 25-40 years who had recovered from COVID-19. Each CDR3 is given without its conserved first and last residue.

TRBJ1-1,TRBV30,AWSSYRGPNTEAF
TRBJ1-2,TRBV9,ASSQGLYGYT
TRBJ2-1,TRBV11-2,ASSLYRLAVPSYNEQF
TRBJ1-3,TRBV9,ASSVGVRGVSGNTIY
TRBJ1-2,TRBV7-9,ASSLAQGTYGYT
TRBJ2-3,TRBV19,ASREGANTDTQY
TRBJ2-5,TRBV11-2,ASRAVNKSYRETQY
TRBJ1-1,TRBV30,AWRRLSGTEAF
TRBJ2-6,TRBV18,ASSPPVGQGASAGANVLT
TRBJ1-1,TRBV12-3/TRBV12-4,ASTTGQGAGAF
TRBJ1-4,TRBV19,ASSLRFFRATNEKLF
TRBJ2-1,TRBV16,ASSHGLAGYNEQF
TRBJ2-1,TRBV9,ASSVGTDNEQF
TRBJ1-1,TRBV7-9,ASNRALNTEAF
TRBJ2-1,TRBV15,ATSRSLAGVYVNEQF
TRBJ1-5,TRBV27,ASSLTTGNQGISQPQH
TRBJ2-7,TRBV29-1,RYPSLAGVYEQY
TRBJ1-4,TRBV4-2,ASSQDVYEKLF
TRBJ1-1,TRBV7-8,ASSLVRGKGEAF
TRBJ2-5,TRBV6-4,ASNSGTEETQY
TRBJ2-2,TRBV7-2,ASRLDGSGGLTGELF
TRBJ2-1,TRBV14,ASSPDRNYNEQF
TRBJ1-1,TRBV12-3/TRBV12-4,ASIGYGNTEAF
TRBJ1-6,TRBV11-3,ASSATGTANSPLH
TRBJ2-5,TRBV6-5,ASSYLRGGETQY
TRBJ2-3,TRBV9,ASSVVPNLGADTQY
TRBJ1-1,TRBV18,ASSPTGPAGEAF
TRBJ2-5,TRBV6-5,ASSYSGRETQY
TRBJ1-2,TRBV19,ASRGQGYGYT
TRBJ2-3,TRBV7-9,ASSQGLAGADTQY
TRBJ2-1,TRBV27,ASSFRGSYNEQF
TRBJ1-1,TRBV19,ASSLGQGNTEAF
TRBJ1-6,TRBV6-1,ASSEDRSPLH
TRBJ2-7,TRBV4-3,ASSETGVAGLSEQY
TRBJ2-7,TRBV5-6,ASSFGTGAYEQY
TRBJ2-3,TRBV27,ASSGSGLAGAQY
TRBJ2-3,TRBV4-1,ASSQGGASGRTDTQY
TRBJ1-4,TRBV6-6,ASSQGVNEKLF
TRBJ2-1,TRBV24-1,ATNSGTFYNEQF
TRBJ1-5,TRBV7-3,ASSPQGGNQPQH
TRBJ2-1,TRBV4-3,ASSQESGGTLF
TRBJ1-5,TRBV19,ASSIARRTGGVQPQH
TRBJ1-2,TRBV30,ASGVGYGYT
TRBJ2-1,TRBV3-1/TRBV3-2,ASSQGPGQPGEQF
TRBJ2-7,TRBV5-4,ASSAAGKYEQY